The rows below give T cell receptor beta chains drawn from one sample of a study of T cells after somatic rescue of genetic block. Generated by immunoSEQ multiplex PCR, the TCRdb table keeps only in-frame clones and is missing some. This sample has roughly 65,000 clones, with approximately 90% found just once. The sample comprised peripheral blood mononuclear cells (PBMCs). The receptors come from a man in his forties. Each CDR3 is given with its conserved first and last residue. The D gene is left open where the match is weak. Rows may omit the clone size; those that give it use once, few, many or a size class.

d_call	v_call	j_call	clone_size	cdr3_nt	cdr3_aa
NA	TRBV7-9	TRBJ2-5	NA	TGTGCCAGCAGCTTACCTGGGTCCCAAGAGACCCAGTACTTC	CASSLPGSQETQYF
NA	TRBV6-6	TRBJ1-2	NA	TGTGCCAGCAGTGATAGATGGGAGAACTATGGCTACACCTTC	CASSDRWENYGYTF
NA	TRBV6-5	TRBJ1-1	NA	TGTGCCAGCAGTTACGTTAAGGACACTGAAGCTTTCTTT	CASSYVKDTEAFF
NA	TRBV5-1	TRBJ1-4	NA	TGCGCCAGCAGCCCGGTTCAGGGCCGCCGACTGTTTTTT	CASSPVQGRRLFF
TRBD1	TRBV11-2	TRBJ2-7	NA	TGTGCCAGCAGCCCCTTCTTACTCACAGGGGCTCGCTACGAGCAGTACTTC	CASSPFLLTGARYEQYF
TRBD1	TRBV5-1	TRBJ2-2	NA	TGCGCCAGCAGCTCCTCAGGGGGTCTGAGGACCGGGGAGCTGTTTTTT	CASSSSGGLRTGELFF
NA	TRBV9	TRBJ1-2	NA	TGTGCCAGCAGCGTAGAGGACGGGAACTATGGCTACACCTTC	CASSVEDGNYGYTF
NA	TRBV18	TRBJ1-4	NA	TGTGCCAGCTCTCCTGGGGGATTAACAACTAATGAAAAACTGTTTTTT	CASSPGGLTTNEKLFF
NA	TRBV5-1	TRBJ2-7	NA	TGCGCCAGCAGCTTGGTAGTGGGTGCCCTCTCCTACGAGCAGTACTTC	CASSLVVGALSYEQYF
TRBD1	TRBV6-5	TRBJ2-3	once	TGTGCCAGCAGTTCGGACAGGGGTGGAAATACGCAGTATTTT	CASSSDRGGNTQYF
TRBD1	TRBV7-8	TRBJ1-2	once	TGTGCCAGCAGCCTAGGGACAGGGAATATCTATGGCTACACCTTC	CASSLGTGNIYGYTF
TRBD1	TRBV7-8	TRBJ2-7	NA	TGTGCCAGCAGCCGTGACAGGGGGCTAAGTGAGCAGTACTTC	CASSRDRGLSEQYF
TRBD1	TRBV2	TRBJ1-5	NA	TGTGCCAGCAGCCAGGGGGGTCAGCCCCAGCATTTT	CASSQGGQPQHF
NA	TRBV5-6	TRBJ2-7	NA	TGTGCCAGCAGCTTGGGGCTGTTCTCCTACGAGCAGTACTTC	CASSLGLFSYEQYF
TRBD1	TRBV2	TRBJ1-5	NA	TGTGCCAGCAGTGAAGGGGGACAGAGCAATCAGCCCCAGCATTTT	CASSEGGQSNQPQHF
NA	TRBV7-6	TRBJ2-2	NA	TGTGCCAGCAGCCTCACCTGGACGGTGAACACCGGGGAGCTGTTTTTT	CASSLTWTVNTGELFF
NA	TRBV7-9	TRBJ2-4	NA	TGTGCCAGCAGCTTAGACGAAACAGGAGCCAAAAACATTCAGTACTTC	CASSLDETGAKNIQYF
NA	TRBV7-3	TRBJ1-2	NA	TGTGCCAGCAGCTCGGGACTGGGATTCCACTACACCTTC	CASSSGLGFHYTF
NA	TRBV5-1	TRBJ1-3	once	TGCGCCAGCAGCTTGGAACAGCGGAGCTCTGGAAACACCATATATTTT	CASSLEQRSSGNTIYF
NA	TRBV27	TRBJ2-3	NA	TGTGCCAGCAGTTCCCGGACTTTCACAGATACGCAGTATTTT	CASSSRTFTDTQYF
TRBD2	TRBV28	TRBJ2-5	NA	TGTGCCAGCAGTCCCCAATTGGCGGGGGGGAAGACCCAGTACTTC	CASSPQLAGGKTQYF
NA	TRBV5-6	TRBJ2-4	NA	TGTGCCAGCAGCAACTGGGACTTTGGAGCCAAAAACATTCAGTACTTC	CASSNWDFGAKNIQYF
NA	TRBV19	TRBJ1-2	once	TGTGCCAGTAGTAGAGGCGGTGGGGATGGCTACACCTTC	CASSRGGGDGYTF
NA	TRBV5-1	TRBJ2-2	NA	TGCGCCAGCAGCTTGGGGCTAAACACCGGGGAGCTGTTTTTT	CASSLGLNTGELFF
NA	TRBV28	TRBJ2-5	NA	TGTGCCAGCAGTTTAAACGGAGAGACCCAGTACTTC	CASSLNGETQYF
NA	TRBV11-2	TRBJ2-7	NA	TGTGCCAGCAGCCCCACGCGGGGAAGCTACGAGCAGTACTTC	CASSPTRGSYEQYF
NA	TRBV5-1	TRBJ2-2	once	TGCGCCAGCAGCCCCGAGGGGAACACCGGGGAGCTGTTTTTT	CASSPEGNTGELFF
NA	TRBV6-1	TRBJ2-7	once	TGTGCCAGCAGTCATCGATTGTCCTACGAGCAGTACTTC	CASSHRLSYEQYF
NA	TRBV5-1	TRBJ2-1	NA	TGCGCCAGCAGCCTAGCAGGGAGCTCCTACAATGAGCAGTTCTTC	CASSLAGSSYNEQFF
NA	TRBV2	TRBJ1-4	NA	TGTGCCAGCGCCCCAGGCCAGGGCTACGAAAAACTGTTTTTT	CASAPGQGYEKLFF
NA	TRBV18	TRBJ1-1	NA	TGTGCCAGCTCACCATTGGACAACACTGAAGCTTTCTTT	CASSPLDNTEAFF
TRBD1	TRBV9	TRBJ1-6	NA	TGTGCCAGCAGCGTAGCTTCCGGACAGGGGTATTCACCCCTCCACTTT	CASSVASGQGYSPLHF
NA	TRBV11-3	TRBJ2-7	NA	TGTGCCAGCAGTGCGGGGGCGCGGGGCGAGCAGTACTTC	CASSAGARGEQYF
NA	TRBV9	TRBJ1-3	NA	TGTGCCAGCAGCGCCCTTGGTGGGGCGAGCTCTGGAAACACCATATATTTT	CASSALGGASSGNTIYF
NA	TRBV7-9	TRBJ1-2	NA	TGTGCCAGCAGCCCCGGGGGTCTTGGGCATGGCTACACCTTC	CASSPGGLGHGYTF
NA	TRBV27	TRBJ2-7	NA	TGTGCCAGCAGTTTAGCGGGCAGCCTCTACGAGCAGTACTTC	CASSLAGSLYEQYF
TRBD1	TRBV18	TRBJ1-4	few	TGTGCCAGCTCATCAGGGACAGGGGATGAAAAACTGTTTTTT	CASSSGTGDEKLFF
NA	TRBV18	TRBJ2-7	NA	TGTGCCAGCTCACCACCGGAACGGGACTACGAGCAGTACTTC	CASSPPERDYEQYF
NA	TRBV5-1	TRBJ1-4	NA	TGCGCCAGCAGCTTGGTTCCTACCGATGAAAAACTGTTTTTT	CASSLVPTDEKLFF
NA	TRBV5-1	TRBJ1-5	few	TGCGCCAGCAGCTTGGAGGCGGGGACTCAGCCCCAGCATTTT	CASSLEAGTQPQHF
NA	TRBV6-5	TRBJ2-7	NA	TGTGCCAGCAGTTACAGCCAGCGACATATGAGCTACGAGCAGTACTTC	CASSYSQRHMSYEQYF
NA	TRBV18	TRBJ1-2	NA	TGTGCCAGCTCAGCCGACAGCTTAAACTATGGCTACACCTTC	CASSADSLNYGYTF
TRBD2	TRBV13	TRBJ2-3	NA	TGTGCCAGCAGCATCGAGACTAGCGGGGTCTCGCCAGATACGCAGTATTTT	CASSIETSGVSPDTQYF
NA	TRBV28	TRBJ1-5	NA	TGTGCCAGCAGTTTATTAACAGGCCCCAATCAGCCCCAGCATTTT	CASSLLTGPNQPQHF
NA	TRBV19	TRBJ1-5	few	TGTGCCAGTACCAACCGACAGAAAGGCAATCAGCCCCAGCATTTT	CASTNRQKGNQPQHF
NA	TRBV4-1	TRBJ2-7	NA	TGCGCCAGCAGCCAACACCCGCGGGACAGAGGCGAGCAGTACTTC	CASSQHPRDRGEQYF
NA	TRBV30	TRBJ2-4	once	TGTGCCTGGGCCCATCTATCCGTAGCCAAAAACATTCAGTACTTC	CAWAHLSVAKNIQYF
NA	TRBV6-1	TRBJ2-7	NA	TGTGCCAGCAGTGAATCCCGGGCAGGGAGACCCGAGCAGTACTTC	CASSESRAGRPEQYF
TRBD1	TRBV6-6	TRBJ1-2	NA	TGTGCCAGCAGTGGCCGGGACAGAGGGGACTATGGCTACACCTTC	CASSGRDRGDYGYTF
TRBD2	TRBV4-2	TRBJ2-7	once	TGTGCCAGCAGCCAAGGAAGATCCAGCGGGAGGTACGAGCAGTACTTC	CASSQGRSSGRYEQYF
NA	TRBV7-6	TRBJ2-5	NA	TGTGCCAGCAGCCCGACAGGAGAGACCCAGTACTTC	CASSPTGETQYF
TRBD1	TRBV10-2	TRBJ2-1	NA	TGCGCCAGCGGTGGGAACACAGGGGGCGGTGAGCAGTTCTTC	CASGGNTGGGEQFF
NA	TRBV29-1	TRBJ2-3	once	TGCAGCGTTGAAGGGGAGAGCCTACGGCGGGGGCCCACAGATACGCAGTATTTT	CSVEGESLRRGPTDTQYF
NA	TRBV5-6	TRBJ2-7	NA	TGTGCCAGCAGCTTCGGTCAGGGGAACTACGAGCAGTACTTC	CASSFGQGNYEQYF
NA	TRBV19	TRBJ2-7	NA	TGTGCCAGCAGTATCAACCCTTCTACCTACGAGCAGTACTTC	CASSINPSTYEQYF
TRBD1	TRBV28	TRBJ1-2	NA	TGTGCCAGCAGTTTAGGACAGGAGGCCTATGGCTACACCTTC	CASSLGQEAYGYTF
TRBD2	TRBV4-1	TRBJ2-1	NA	TGCGCCAGCAGCCAAGAACGAAAACGGGAGGTCTCCAATGAGCAGTTCTTC	CASSQERKREVSNEQFF